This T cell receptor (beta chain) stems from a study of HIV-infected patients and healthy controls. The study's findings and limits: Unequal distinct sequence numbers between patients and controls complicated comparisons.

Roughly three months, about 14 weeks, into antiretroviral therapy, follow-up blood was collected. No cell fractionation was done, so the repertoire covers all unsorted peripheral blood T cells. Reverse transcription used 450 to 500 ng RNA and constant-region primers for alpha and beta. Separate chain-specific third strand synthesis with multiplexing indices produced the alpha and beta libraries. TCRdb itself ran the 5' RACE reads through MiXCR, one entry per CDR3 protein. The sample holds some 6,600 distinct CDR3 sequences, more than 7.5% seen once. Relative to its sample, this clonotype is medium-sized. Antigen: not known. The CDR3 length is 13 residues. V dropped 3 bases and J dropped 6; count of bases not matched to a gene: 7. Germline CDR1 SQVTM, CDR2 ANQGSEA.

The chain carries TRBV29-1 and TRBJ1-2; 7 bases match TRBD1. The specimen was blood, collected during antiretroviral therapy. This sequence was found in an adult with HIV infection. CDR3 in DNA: TGCAGCGTTGATTACAGGGGCGCGAATGGCTACACCTTC. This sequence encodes CSVDYRGANGYTF.